Listed below are T cell receptor beta chains from one sample, sequenced in a study of blood T cell repertoires in COVID-19. Using immunoSEQ multiplex PCR, the repertoire was profiled, and TCRdb retains in-frame clones only, with some absent. The table has 250,000 to 300,000 clones, roughly 89% seen once. The sample taken for sequencing was PBMCs or T cells enriched from blood (not recorded which). The source is a man aged 35 to 55 who had recovered from COVID-19. CDR3s include the opening cysteine and the closing phenylalanine or tryptophan. D genes are given only for firm matches. A row's size may be missing; if present it is once, few, many or a size class.

TRBV3-1/TRBV3-2	TRBD1	TRBJ2-1	-	18	CASSPPKWEGQGRNEQFF	TGTGCCAGCAGCCCACCTAAGTGGGAGGGACAGGGTCGTAATGAGCAGTTCTTC
TRBV9	TRBD2	TRBJ2-1	-	15	CASSGTSGSTNEQFF	TGTGCCAGCAGCGGGACTAGCGGGAGTACCAATGAGCAGTTCTTC
TRBV11-3	-	TRBJ2-5	-	16	CASSLRIGRDQETQYF	TGTGCCAGCAGCTTACGGATTGGCAGGGATCAAGAGACCCAGTACTTC
TRBV20-1	TRBD2	TRBJ2-7	-	17	CSASGEHSGTKAYEQYF	TGCAGTGCTAGTGGGGAGCATTCCGGGACTAAAGCCTACGAGCAGTACTTC
TRBV18	TRBD1	TRBJ1-4	-	14	CASSPGTGFEKLFF	TGTGCCAGCTCACCAGGGACAGGTTTTGAAAAACTGTTTTTT
TRBV4-1	TRBD2	TRBJ2-5	-	18	CASSQDRARLAGGETQYF	TGCGCCAGCAGCCAAGATCGGGCGAGACTAGCGGGTGGAGAGACCCAGTACTTC
TRBV6-5	TRBD1	TRBJ2-5	-	15	CASSYLIDRGKTQYF	TGTGCCAGCAGTTACCTAATTGACAGGGGAAAGACCCAGTACTTC
TRBV6-1	TRBD2	TRBJ2-2	-	17	CASSELSAGGPTGELFF	TGTGCCAGCAGTGAGCTCTCGGCGGGGGGGCCAACCGGGGAGCTGTTTTTT
TRBV19	TRBD1	TRBJ1-5	-	15	CASSISGGAFQPQHF	TGTGCCAGTAGTATTTCAGGGGGCGCATTTCAGCCCCAGCATTTT
TRBV19	-	TRBJ2-5	-	14	CASSSPGLQETQYF	TGTGCCAGTAGTTCCCCAGGGTTACAAGAGACCCAGTACTTC
TRBV19	-	TRBJ1-1	-	15	CASSIRATVTLEAFF	TGTGCCAGTAGTATTAGGGCGACAGTCACCCTTGAAGCTTTCTTT
TRBV7-9	TRBD1	TRBJ2-3	-	15	CASSPRTGGTDTQYF	TGTGCCAGCAGCCCTCGGACAGGAGGCACAGATACGCAGTATTTT
TRBV12-3/TRBV12-4	-	TRBJ1-1	-	13	CASSFRGNTEAFF	TGTGCCAGCAGTTTTAGGGGAAACACTGAAGCTTTCTTT
TRBV6-5	TRBD2	TRBJ2-7	-	16	CASSYWDLAGAYEQYF	TGTGCCAGCAGTTACTGGGATCTAGCGGGAGCCTACGAGCAGTACTTC
TRBV9	TRBD1	TRBJ1-3	-	17	CASSHLGQVYSGNTIYF	TGTGCCAGCAGCCACTTGGGACAGGTTTACTCTGGAAACACCATATATTTT
TRBV7-8	-	TRBJ2-1	-	14	CASSLAGAMNEQFF	TGTGCCAGCAGCTTAGCGGGGGCAATGAATGAGCAGTTCTTC
TRBV10-3	-	TRBJ1-1	-	17	CAISESPSKTVNTEAFF	TGTGCCATCAGTGAGTCGCCCTCCAAGACAGTGAACACTGAAGCTTTCTTT
TRBV7-8	TRBD1	TRBJ1-1	few	15	CASSLTGQYNTEAFF	TGTGCCAGCAGCTTAACGGGACAGTACAACACTGAAGCTTTCTTT
TRBV6-4	-	TRBJ2-1	once	15	CASSEEGQYTNEQFF	TGTGCCAGCAGTGAGGAGGGACAGTACACGAATGAGCAGTTCTTC
TRBV6-5	-	TRBJ1-4	-	14	CASSYEGAGEKLFF	TGTGCCAGCAGTTACGAGGGAGCTGGTGAAAAACTGTTTTTT
TRBV6-1	-	TRBJ1-1	-	15	CASSERRTLNTEAFF	TGTGCCAGCAGTGAGAGGCGGACTCTCAACACTGAAGCTTTCTTT
TRBV19	TRBD1	TRBJ1-5	-	17	CASTLNRGSLGDQPQHF	TGTGCCAGTACCCTAAACAGGGGGTCGTTAGGCGATCAGCCCCAGCATTTT
TRBV2	-	TRBJ1-1	-	14	CACRGLKGNTEAFF	TGTGCCTGCAGGGGCCTGAAAGGGAACACTGAAGCTTTCTTT
TRBV11-2	TRBD1	TRBJ2-7	-	14	CASSPTTGAYEQYF	TGTGCCAGCAGCCCCACGACAGGGGCCTACGAGCAGTACTTC
TRBV19	TRBD1	TRBJ1-6	-	18	CASSKSRDSFSYNSPLHF	TGTGCCAGTAGTAAAAGCCGGGACAGTTTCTCCTATAATTCACCCCTCCACTTT
TRBV6-1	TRBD1	TRBJ2-7	-	15	CASSERLTGGYEQYF	TGTGCCAGCAGTGAACGACTGACAGGGGGCTACGAGCAGTACTTC
TRBV2	TRBD1	TRBJ2-5	-	14	CASSHGTGSETQYF	TGTGCCAGCAGCCACGGGACAGGGTCCGAGACCCAGTACTTC
TRBV7-7	TRBD1	TRBJ2-5	few	15	CASSLGTGDQETQYF	TGTGCCAGCAGCTTAGGGACAGGGGATCAAGAGACCCAGTACTTC
TRBV20-1	-	TRBJ1-1	-	11	CSADRNTEAFF	TGCAGCGCAGACAGGAACACTGAAGCTTTCTTT
TRBV5-1	-	TRBJ1-5	-	15	CASSFDGQSNQPQHF	TGCGCCAGCAGCTTTGATGGACAGAGCAATCAGCCCCAGCATTTT
TRBV25-1	-	TRBJ1-6	-	16	CASSGFMGQINSPLHF	TGTGCCAGCAGTGGATTTATGGGGCAGATTAATTCACCCCTCCACTTT
TRBV2	-	TRBJ1-5	-	13	CASSDRVRQPQHF	TGTGCCAGCAGTGACCGGGTACGCCAGCCCCAGCATTTT
TRBV6-5	TRBD1	TRBJ1-1	-	14	CASSYTGQGAEAFF	TGTGCCAGCAGTTACACAGGACAGGGTGCTGAAGCTTTCTTT
TRBV12-5	-	TRBJ1-4	-	15	CASGSLQGFREKLFF	TGTGCTAGTGGTTCACTGCAGGGTTTTAGAGAAAAACTGTTTTTT
TRBV7-9	-	TRBJ2-3	-	15	CASSFGPLSTDTQYF	TGTGCCAGCAGCTTTGGCCCGCTTAGCACAGATACGCAGTATTTT
TRBV5-3	TRBD1	TRBJ1-1	-	18	CARSWTGRWLSVNTEAFF	TGTGCCAGAAGCTGGACAGGGCGTTGGTTATCGGTGAACACTGAAGCTTTCTTT
TRBV11-3	TRBD1	TRBJ2-1	-	14	CASSFRQGNNEQFF	TGTGCCAGCAGCTTCCGACAGGGAAACAATGAGCAGTTCTTC
TRBV29-1	-	TRBJ1-2	-	13	CSVVLGGGGGYTF	TGCAGCGTTGTGCTCGGGGGAGGAGGGGGCTACACCTTC
TRBV10-3	TRBD1	TRBJ1-1	-	15	CAISDMARGFTEAFF	TGTGCCATCAGTGACATGGCCAGGGGGTTTACTGAAGCTTTCTTT
TRBV18	TRBD1	TRBJ1-1	-	15	CASSPRTGRSTEAFF	TGTGCCAGCTCACCTCGGACAGGACGAAGCACTGAAGCTTTCTTT
TRBV5-4	TRBD1	TRBJ2-7	once	16	CASSLFLDRLTYEQYF	TGTGCCAGCAGCTTGTTTCTGGACAGGCTTACCTACGAGCAGTACTTC
TRBV28	-	TRBJ2-7	-	13	CASSLLGELEQYF	TGTGCCAGCAGTTTACTGGGAGAACTCGAGCAGTACTTC
TRBV21-1	-	TRBJ1-2	-	16	CASSKESYRRRYGYTF	TGTGCCAGCAGCAAAGAATCGTACAGAAGACGCTATGGCTACACCTTC
TRBV6-2/TRBV6-3	-	TRBJ2-7	once	15	CASSYSIPRMDEQYF	TGTGCCAGCAGTTACTCGATTCCCAGGATGGACGAGCAGTACTTC
TRBV6-5	-	TRBJ1-4	-	15	CASSYSSQGDEKLFF	TGTGCCAGCAGTTACTCGTCACAGGGCGATGAAAAACTGTTTTTT
TRBV10-1	TRBD1	TRBJ1-4	-	19	CASRRPGTATKRGDEKLFF	TGCGCCAGCAGGCGACCCGGGACAGCTACGAAGCGGGGGGATGAAAAACTGTTTTTT
TRBV6-5	-	TRBJ2-1	-	16	CASSYHGGSSYNEQFF	TGTGCCAGCAGTTACCACGGGGGTAGCTCCTACAATGAGCAGTTCTTC
TRBV28	-	TRBJ2-7	-	14	CASSFQGNSYEQYF	TGTGCCAGCAGTTTTCAGGGTAACTCCTACGAGCAGTACTTC
TRBV5-4	TRBD1	TRBJ2-7	-	15	CASSLGPGQGYEQYF	TGTGCCAGCAGCTTAGGGCCGGGACAGGGATACGAGCAGTACTTC
TRBV6-5	TRBD2	TRBJ2-1	-	14	CATAPGLVYGEQFF	TGTGCCACCGCCCCGGGACTAGTATACGGTGAGCAGTTCTTC
TRBV3-1/TRBV3-2	-	TRBJ2-7	-	14	CASSQSLARREQYF	TGTGCCAGCAGCCAAAGTCTAGCGAGACGCGAGCAGTACTTC
TRBV6-5	-	TRBJ1-2	-	15	CASSPGRRENLGYTF	TGTGCCAGCAGTCCTGGGAGGAGGGAGAATCTAGGCTACACCTTC
TRBV27	-	TRBJ2-5	-	13	CASSLVQSETQYF	TGTGCCAGCAGTTTAGTACAGTCAGAGACCCAGTACTTC
TRBV10-3	TRBD2	TRBJ2-3	-	15	CAIRTSGTSTDTQYF	TGTGCCATCCGGACTAGCGGGACTAGCACAGATACGCAGTATTTT
TRBV9	-	TRBJ2-3	-	15	CASSVEGGSTDTQYF	TGTGCCAGCAGCGTAGAAGGGGGTAGCACAGATACGCAGTATTTT
TRBV5-1	-	TRBJ2-3	once	17	CASSELGRGMAGDTQYF	TGCGCCAGCAGCGAGCTAGGGCGCGGGATGGCAGGGGATACGCAGTATTTT
TRBV20-1	-	TRBJ1-3	-	14	CSASAGISGNTIYF	TGCAGTGCTAGTGCCGGGATTTCTGGAAACACCATATATTTT
TRBV7-2	TRBD2	TRBJ2-1	-	16	CASSLIRAGVYNEQFF	TGTGCCAGCAGCTTAATTAGAGCGGGGGTCTACAATGAGCAGTTCTTC